This record concerns one TCR beta chain sequence. The entry originates in a study of technical replicates of blood from several donors. CDR1 SGHRS and CDR2 YFSETQ come from the germline V gene. The CDR3 sequence is 15 residues long. V dropped 4 bases and J dropped 0; count of bases not matched to a gene: 3. Some clones are missing from TCRdb's copy, which holds only in-frame ones; the method was immunoSEQ multiplex PCR. The sample has fewer than 75,000 clones, about 92% seen once. The chain couples TRBV5-1 to TRBJ2-2; TRBD1 agrees at 7 bases. The receptor was derived from a human donor in good health. The source material was T cells isolated from PBMCs. The CDR3 nucleotides read TGCGCCAGCAGCGTAGGACAGGCGAACACCGGGGAGCTGTTTTTT. Protein: CASSVGQANTGELFF.